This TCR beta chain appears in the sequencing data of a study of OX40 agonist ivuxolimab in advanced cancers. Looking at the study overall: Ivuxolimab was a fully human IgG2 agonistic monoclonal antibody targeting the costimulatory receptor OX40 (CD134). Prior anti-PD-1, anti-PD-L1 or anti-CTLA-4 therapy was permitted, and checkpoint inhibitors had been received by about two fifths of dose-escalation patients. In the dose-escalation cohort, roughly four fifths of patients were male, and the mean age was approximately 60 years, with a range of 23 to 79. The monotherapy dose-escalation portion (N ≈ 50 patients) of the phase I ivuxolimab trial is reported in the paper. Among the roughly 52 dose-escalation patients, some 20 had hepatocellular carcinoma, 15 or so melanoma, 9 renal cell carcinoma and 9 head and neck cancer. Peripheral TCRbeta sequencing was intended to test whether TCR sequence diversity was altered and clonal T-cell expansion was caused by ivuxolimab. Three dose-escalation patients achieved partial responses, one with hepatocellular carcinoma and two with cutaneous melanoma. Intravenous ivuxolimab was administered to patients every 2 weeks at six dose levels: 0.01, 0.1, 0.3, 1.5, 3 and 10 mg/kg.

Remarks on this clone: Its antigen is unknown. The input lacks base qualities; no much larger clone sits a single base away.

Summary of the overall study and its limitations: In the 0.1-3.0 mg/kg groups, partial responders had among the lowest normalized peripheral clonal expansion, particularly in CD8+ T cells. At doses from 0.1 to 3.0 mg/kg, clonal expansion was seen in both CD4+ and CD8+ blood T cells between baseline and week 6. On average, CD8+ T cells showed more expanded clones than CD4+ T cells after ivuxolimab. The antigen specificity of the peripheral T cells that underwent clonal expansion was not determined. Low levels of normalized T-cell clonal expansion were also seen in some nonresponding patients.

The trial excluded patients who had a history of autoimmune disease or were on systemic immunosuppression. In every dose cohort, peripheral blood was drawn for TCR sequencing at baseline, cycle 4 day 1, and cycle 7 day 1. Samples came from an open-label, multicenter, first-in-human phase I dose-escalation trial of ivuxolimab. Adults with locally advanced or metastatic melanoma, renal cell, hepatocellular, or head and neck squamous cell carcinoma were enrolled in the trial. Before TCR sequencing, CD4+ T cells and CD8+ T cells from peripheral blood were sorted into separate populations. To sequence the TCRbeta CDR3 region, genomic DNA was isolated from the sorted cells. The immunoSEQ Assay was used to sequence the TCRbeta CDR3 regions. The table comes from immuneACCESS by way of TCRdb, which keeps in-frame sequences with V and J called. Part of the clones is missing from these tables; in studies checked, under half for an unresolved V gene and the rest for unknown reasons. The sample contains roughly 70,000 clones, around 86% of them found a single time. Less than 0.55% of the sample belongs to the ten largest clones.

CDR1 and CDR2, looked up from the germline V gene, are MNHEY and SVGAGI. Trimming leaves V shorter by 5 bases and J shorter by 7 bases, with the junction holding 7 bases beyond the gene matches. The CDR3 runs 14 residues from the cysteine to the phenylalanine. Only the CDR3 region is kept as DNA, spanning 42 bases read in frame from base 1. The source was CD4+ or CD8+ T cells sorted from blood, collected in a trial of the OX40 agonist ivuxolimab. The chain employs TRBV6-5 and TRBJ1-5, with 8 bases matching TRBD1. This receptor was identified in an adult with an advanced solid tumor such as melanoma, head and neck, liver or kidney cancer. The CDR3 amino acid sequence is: CASSPDRAGQPQHF. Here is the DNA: TGTGCCAGCAGTCCGGACAGGGCGGGGCAGCCCCAGCATTTT.